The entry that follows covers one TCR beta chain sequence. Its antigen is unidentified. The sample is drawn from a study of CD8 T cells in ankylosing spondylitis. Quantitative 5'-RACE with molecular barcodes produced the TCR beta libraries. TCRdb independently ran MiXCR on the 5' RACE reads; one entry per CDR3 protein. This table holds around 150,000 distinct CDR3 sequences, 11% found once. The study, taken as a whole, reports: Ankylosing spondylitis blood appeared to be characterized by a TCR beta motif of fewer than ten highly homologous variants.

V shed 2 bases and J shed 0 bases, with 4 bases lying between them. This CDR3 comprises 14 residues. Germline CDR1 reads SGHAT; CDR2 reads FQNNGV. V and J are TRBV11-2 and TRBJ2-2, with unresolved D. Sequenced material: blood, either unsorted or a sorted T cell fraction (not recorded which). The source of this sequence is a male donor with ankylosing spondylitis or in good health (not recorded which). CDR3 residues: CASSLYANTGELFF. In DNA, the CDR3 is TGTGCCAGCAGCTTATACGCGAACACCGGGGAGCTGTTTTTT.